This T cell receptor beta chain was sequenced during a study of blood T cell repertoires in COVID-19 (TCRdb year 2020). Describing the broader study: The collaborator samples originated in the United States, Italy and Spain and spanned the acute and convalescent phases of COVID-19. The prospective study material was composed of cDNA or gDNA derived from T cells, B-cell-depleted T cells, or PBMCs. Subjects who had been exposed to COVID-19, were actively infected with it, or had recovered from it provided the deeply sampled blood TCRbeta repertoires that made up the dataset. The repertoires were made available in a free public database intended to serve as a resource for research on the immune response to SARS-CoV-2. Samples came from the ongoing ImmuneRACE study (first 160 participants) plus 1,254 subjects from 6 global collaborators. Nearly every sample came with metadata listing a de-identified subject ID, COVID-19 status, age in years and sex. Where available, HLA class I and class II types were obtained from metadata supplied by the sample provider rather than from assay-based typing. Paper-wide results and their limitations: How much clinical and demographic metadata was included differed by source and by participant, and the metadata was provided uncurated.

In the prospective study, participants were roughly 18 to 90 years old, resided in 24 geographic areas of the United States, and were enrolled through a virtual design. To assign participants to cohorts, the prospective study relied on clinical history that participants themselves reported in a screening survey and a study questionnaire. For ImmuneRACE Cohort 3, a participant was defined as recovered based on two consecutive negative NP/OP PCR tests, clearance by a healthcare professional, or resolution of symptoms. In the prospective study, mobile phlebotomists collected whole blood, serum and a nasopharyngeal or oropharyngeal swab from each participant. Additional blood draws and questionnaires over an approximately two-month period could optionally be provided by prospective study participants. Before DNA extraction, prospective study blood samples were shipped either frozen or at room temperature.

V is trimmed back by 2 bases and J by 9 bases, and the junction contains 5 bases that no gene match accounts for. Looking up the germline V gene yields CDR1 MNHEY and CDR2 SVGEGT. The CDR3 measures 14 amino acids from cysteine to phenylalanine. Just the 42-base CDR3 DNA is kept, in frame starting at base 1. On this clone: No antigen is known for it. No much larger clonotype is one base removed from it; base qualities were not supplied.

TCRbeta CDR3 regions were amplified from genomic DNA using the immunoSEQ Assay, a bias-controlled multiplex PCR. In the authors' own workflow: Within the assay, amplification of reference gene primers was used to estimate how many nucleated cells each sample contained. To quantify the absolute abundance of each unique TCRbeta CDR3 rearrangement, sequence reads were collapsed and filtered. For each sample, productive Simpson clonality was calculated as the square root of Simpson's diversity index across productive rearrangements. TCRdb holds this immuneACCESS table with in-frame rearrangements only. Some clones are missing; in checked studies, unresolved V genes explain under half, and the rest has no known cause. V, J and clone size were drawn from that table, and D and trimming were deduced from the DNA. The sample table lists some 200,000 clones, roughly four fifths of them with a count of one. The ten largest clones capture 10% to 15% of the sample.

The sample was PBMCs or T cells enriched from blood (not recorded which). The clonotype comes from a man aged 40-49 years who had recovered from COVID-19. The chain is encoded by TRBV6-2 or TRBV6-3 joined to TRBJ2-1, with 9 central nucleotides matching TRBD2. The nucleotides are TGTGCCAGCAGTTACGCGGGAGGGGGAAGTGAGCAGTTCTTC. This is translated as CASSYAGGGSEQFF.